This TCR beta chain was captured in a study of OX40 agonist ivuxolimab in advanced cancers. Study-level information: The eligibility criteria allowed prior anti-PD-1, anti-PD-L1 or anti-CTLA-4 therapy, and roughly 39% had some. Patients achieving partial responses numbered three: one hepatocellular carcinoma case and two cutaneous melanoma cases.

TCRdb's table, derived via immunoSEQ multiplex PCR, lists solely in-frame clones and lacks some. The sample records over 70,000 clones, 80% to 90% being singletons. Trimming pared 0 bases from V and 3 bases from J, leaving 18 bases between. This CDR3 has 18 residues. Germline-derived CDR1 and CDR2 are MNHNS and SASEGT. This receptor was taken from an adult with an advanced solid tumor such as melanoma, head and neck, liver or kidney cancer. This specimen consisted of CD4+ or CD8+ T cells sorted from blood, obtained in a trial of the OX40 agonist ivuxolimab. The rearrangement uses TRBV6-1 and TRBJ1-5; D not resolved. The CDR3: CASSEATLLRAYNQPQHF. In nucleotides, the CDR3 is TGTGCCAGCAGTGAAGCGACCCTCCTCCGGGCCTACAATCAGCCCCAGCATTTT.